Following are 25 T cell receptor beta chains from one sample sequenced in a study of T-cell reconstitution after alpha-beta-depleted transplantation in children. Unique molecular identifiers were used to barcode this TCRbeta library. TCRdb passed the PCR reads through MiXCR, listing each CDR3 protein once. The repertoire holds fewer than 150,000 distinct CDR3 sequences, more than 20% seen once, with 8% to 11% in the top ten. This specimen was PBMCs, mostly from graft donor cells, taken 180 days after TCRalphabeta/CD19-depleted stem cell transplant. All receptors come from a male patient between 2 and 10 years old who had a stem cell transplant for chronic granulomatous disease, so the T cells may come from the graft donor.

Ten or more counts support this clonotype. The chain combines TRBV7-6 with TRBJ1-1; TRBD1 is a possible D gene (6 bases). In germline, CDR1 is SGHVS, CDR2 FNYEAQ. The CDR3 is 17 residues long. V shed 1 base and J shed 2 bases, with 17 bases lying between them. CDR3 in DNA: TGTGCCAGCAGCTTAGTAATCCCCAGGGGAAGTAACACTGAAGCTTTCTTT. Protein product: CASSLVIPRGSNTEAFF. The complete variable domain, with remaining parts taken from reference TRBV7-6 and TRBJ1-1, reads GAGVSQSPRYKVTKRGQDVALRCDPISGHVSLYWYRQALGQGPEFLTYFNYEAQQDKSGLPNDRFSAERPEGSISTLTIQRTEQRDSAMYRCASSLVIPRGSNTEAFFGQGTRLTVV.

This clonotype was observed at least ten times. The genes are TRBV5-6 and TRBJ2-7; 7 nucleotides agree with TRBD1. Germline V gene lookup returns CDR1 SGHDT and CDR2 YYEEEE. With V trimmed by 4 bases and J by 3 bases, 10 bases remained unmatched. This CDR3 has 15 residues. The CDR3 sequence is CASSRDRALHYEQYF. The CDR3 region has the DNA TGTGCCAGCAGCCGAGACAGGGCTTTACACTACGAGCAGTACTTC. The full variable domain, in which reference TRBV5-6 and TRBJ2-7 provide the parts outside the CDR3, is DAGVTQSPTHLIKTRGQQVTLRCSPKSGHDTVSWYQQALGQGPQFIFQYYEEEERQRGNFPDRFSGHQFPNYSSELNVNALLLGDSALYLCASSRDRALHYEQYFGPGTRLTVT.

This clonotype was found many times. The chain uses TRBV20-1 and TRBJ2-5, with D possibly being TRBD1 or TRBD2 (6 bases each). Germline V gene sequence: CDR1 DFQATT, CDR2 SNEGSKA (reference sequence). V was pared by 0 bases and J by 5 bases, with 25 bases between. This CDR3 is built from 18 residues. The CDR3 region is CSARDSSAGQLVGETQYF. CDR3 DNA: TGCAGTGCTAGAGATAGTTCGGCGGGACAACTTGTCGGGGAGACCCAGTACTTC.

This clonotype was seen more than once but under ten times. This rearrangement joins TRBV10-2 to TRBJ2-1; a weak D match, TRBD2 (6 bases). Germline V gives CDR1 WSHSY, CDR2 SAAADI. Trimming took off 6 bases at V and 8 bases at J, with 20 bases between the two ends. The CDR3 covers 15 residues. CDR3 in DNA: TGCGCCAGCAGCGCAATGCCGGCGACTAGAGATGAGCAGTTCTTC. This encodes CASSAMPATRDEQFF.

This clonotype turned up a few times. V is TRBV29-1 and J is TRBJ2-1; TRBD1 aligns across 10 bases. The CDR3 has 18 amino acids. CDR1 and CDR2 from the germline V gene are SQVTM and ANQGSEA. With V trimmed by 0 bases and J by 2 bases, 10 bases remained unmatched. The CDR3 nucleotides read TGCAGCGTTGAAGATTTTGGGACAGGGGTTCGCGCCTACAATGAGCAGTTCTTC. Its protein product is CSVEDFGTGVRAYNEQFF.

The V and J genes are TRBV28 and TRBJ2-5; TRBD2 might be the D (5 bases). Germline CDR1 reads MDHEN; CDR2 reads SYDVKM. The CDR3 has 14 residues. The V end was cut by 5 bases, the J end by 2 bases, with 12 bases between. CDR3 loop: CASSPGLRQETQYF. The CDR3 coding sequence is TGTGCCAGCAGTCCGGGGTTAAGACAAGAGACCCAGTACTTC.

The chain couples TRBV12-3 or TRBV12-4 to TRBJ1-5, with 11 positions matching TRBD1. The CDR3 spans 18 residues. V shed 6 bases and J 0 bases; nucleotides not matched to a gene: 10. In DNA, the CDR3 is TGTGCCAGCAGGGCGGGGACAGGGGGGGATTATAGCAATCAGCCCCAGCATTTT. As protein: CASRAGTGGDYSNQPQHF.

The chain uses TRBV12-3 or TRBV12-4 and TRBJ1-4; maybe TRBD1 (5 bases). V was trimmed by 3 bases and J by 13 bases, leaving 15 bases between them. This CDR3 is built from 13 residues. Here the CDR3 DNA reads TGTGCCAGCAGTTTCGGGACTGTCATCGGACTGTTTTTT. As protein: CASSFGTVIGLFF.

This clonotype came up many times. The genes are TRBV20-1 and TRBJ2-5, with D hard to call. The germline gives CDR1 DFQATT, CDR2 SNEGSKA (reference sequence). Trimming stripped 5 bases from V and 3 bases from J, with 13 bases between. The CDR3 contains 13 residues. The CDR3 sequence is CSAYGQYKETQYF. In DNA form, the CDR3 reads TGCAGTGCTTATGGGCAGTACAAAGAGACCCAGTACTTC.

This clonotype was recorded a few times. The chain joins TRBV20-1 to TRBJ2-1; 7 bases line up with TRBD2. The germline V gene has CDR1 DFQATT and CDR2 SNEGSKA (reference sequence). The CDR3 is made up of 15 amino acids. V shed 5 bases and J 8 bases; nucleotides not matched to a gene: 15. For the CDR3, the DNA is TGCAGTGCTTCCGATGGGGGGAGGGCCGTCGATGAGCAGTTCTTC. This encodes CSASDGGRAVDEQFF.

This clonotype was observed a few times. The chain couples TRBV7-3 to TRBJ2-1; tentatively, D is TRBD2 (5 bases). Germline V lookup: CDR1 SGHTA, CDR2 FQGTGA. V shed 1 base and J shed 10 bases, with 11 bases lying between them. There are 13 residues in the CDR3. The CDR3 DNA follows: TGTGCCAGCAGCTTAATTATGGGAGCAGAGCAGTTCTTC. Amino acid sequence: CASSLIMGAEQFF.

This clonotype was counted at least ten times. The genes are TRBV6-5 and TRBJ2-7, with D tentatively TRBD2 (5 bases). The germline CDR1 and CDR2 sequences are MNHEY and SVGAGI. V was trimmed by 0 bases and J by 4 bases, leaving 10 bases between them. The CDR3 is made up of 14 amino acids. CDR3 protein: CASSYSAGVYEQYF. The DNA of the CDR3 is TGTGCCAGCAGTTACTCCGCGGGTGTTTACGAGCAGTACTTC.

In its sample, this clonotype was seen many times. The chain's CDR3 is CSAKVAPETQYF. The CDR3 DNA reads as TGCAGTGCTAAGGTGGCGCCGGAGACCCAGTACTTC. The chain carries TRBV20-1 and TRBJ2-5; D is unclear. The CDR3 loop spans 12 amino acids. CDR1 DFQATT and CDR2 SNEGSKA come from the germline V gene (reference sequence). V lost 4 bases, J lost 5 bases, and 11 bases lay in between.

The rearrangement uses TRBV12-3 or TRBV12-4 and TRBJ2-7; D unresolved. The CDR3 runs 15 residues. V was clipped by 6 bases and J by 6 bases, with 21 bases between them. This CDR3 is CASRSGPSRDSEQYF. The CDR3 nucleotides read TGTGCCAGCAGGTCGGGCCCCTCTAGGGATAGCGAGCAGTACTTC.

This clonotype was seen ten or more times. The CDR3 region has the DNA TGCAGTGCTACCCGAGTGGGGAGGTACGAGCAGTACTTC. Protein product: CSATRVGRYEQYF. This chain joins TRBV20-1 and TRBJ2-7; possible D gene TRBD2, 6 bases. Trimming shortened V by 4 bases and J by 4 bases, and 14 bases separated the two germline ends. The CDR3 contains 13 residues. Per germline, CDR1 DFQATT and CDR2 SNEGSKA (reference sequence).

The table lists this clonotype with many counts. The rearrangement links TRBV20-1 to TRBJ1-2; the match to TRBD1 covers 7 bases. This CDR3 contains 13 residues. V shed 6 bases and J 3 bases; nucleotides not matched to a gene: 7. Germline V gives CDR1 DFQATT, CDR2 SNEGSKA (reference sequence). CDR3 protein: CSAGTANYYGYTF. For the CDR3, the DNA is TGCAGTGCAGGGACAGCTAACTACTATGGCTACACCTTC.

This clonotype was observed at least ten times. J is TRBJ1-5 and V is TRBV5-5; TRBD1 might be the D (5 bases). The V end was cut by 5 bases, the J end by 3 bases, with 18 bases between. CDR1 and CDR2 from the germline V gene are SGHKS and YYEKEE (reference sequence). CDR3 length equals 16 residues. In DNA form, the CDR3 reads TGTGCCAGCAGTTCGGGACCGAACCCGTCCAATCAGCCCCAGCATTTT. This encodes CASSSGPNPSNQPQHF.

This clonotype was counted only a few times. The chain combines TRBV20-1 with TRBJ2-1; TRBD2 matches 8 bases. The junction had 4 bases not matched to a gene; V was cut back by 3 bases and J by 6 bases. The CDR3 spans 13 residues. From germline, CDR1 is DFQATT and CDR2 SNEGSKA (reference sequence). The CDR3: CSARNLAGNEQFF. CDR3 bases: TGCAGTGCTAGGAATCTAGCGGGCAATGAGCAGTTCTTC.

This clonotype was seen a handful of times. The gene calls are TRBV7-2 and TRBJ2-5, with D unresolved. The CDR3 has 14 amino acids. Germline V gene data show CDR1 as SGHTA and CDR2 as FQGNSA. V lost 1 base and J lost 0, with 6 bases in between. CDR3 sequence: CASSLVPDQETQYF. CDR3 nucleotides: TGTGCCAGCAGCTTAGTACCAGACCAAGAGACCCAGTACTTC.

The V call is TRBV5-1, the J call TRBJ2-7, with 8 bases fitting TRBD2. Unmatched junction bases numbered 11, after V lost 3 bases and J lost 0 bases. Germline V CDR1 and CDR2: SGHRS, YFSETQ. This CDR3 has 17 residues. CDR3 protein: CASSWRTSLDSSYEQYF. The CDR3 DNA follows: TGCGCCAGCAGCTGGAGGACTAGCTTAGATAGCTCCTACGAGCAGTACTTC. Combining the CDR3 with reference TRBV5-1 and TRBJ2-7 gives the whole variable domain KAGVTQTPRYLIKTRGQQVTLSCSPISGHRSVSWYQQTPGQGLQFLFEYFSETQRNKGNFPGRFSGRQFSNSRSEMNVSTLELGDSALYLCASSWRTSLDSSYEQYFGPGTRLTVT.

There are a few counts of this clonotype. The chain carries TRBV4-2 and TRBJ2-3; 12 bases match TRBD2. With V trimmed by 0 bases and J by 5 bases, 9 bases remained unmatched. Germline CDR1 reads LGHNA; CDR2 reads YNFKEQ. CDR3 length equals 18 residues. The CDR3 DNA is TGTGCCAGCAGCCAAGATAGGTTGTCGACTAGCGGGGGAGATACGCAGTATTTT. As protein: CASSQDRLSTSGGDTQYF.

This clonotype has only a few counts. This chain joins TRBV12-3 or TRBV12-4 and TRBJ1-1; D gene ambiguous. CDR3 length: 15 amino acids. The V end lost 2 bases, the J end lost 5 bases, and 15 bases lay between the germline ends. As DNA, the CDR3 is TGTGCCAGCAGTTTAAGCGGTGGAGGGAAGACTGAAGCTTTCTTT. Translation gives CASSLSGGGKTEAFF.

This chain uses TRBV29-1 with TRBJ2-5, with D possibly matching TRBD2 (5 bases). Trimming cost V 2 bases and J 5 bases, with 12 bases left between them. This CDR3 is built from 13 residues. Germline V lookup: CDR1 SQVTM, CDR2 ANQGSEA. The CDR3 protein is CSVEKVGLETQYF. Here the CDR3 DNA reads TGCAGCGTTGAAAAAGTAGGACTTGAGACCCAGTACTTC. The full variable domain, in which reference TRBV29-1 and TRBJ2-5 provide the parts outside the CDR3, is SAVISQKPSRDICQRGTSLTIQCQVDSQVTMMFWYRQQPGQSLTLIATANQGSEATYESGFVIDKFPISRPNLTFSTLTVSNMSPEDSSIYLCSVEKVGLETQYFGPGTRLLVL.

This clonotype came up a few times. The chain joins TRBV12-3 or TRBV12-4 to TRBJ2-7; D is undetermined. The CDR3 has 15 amino acids. V was clipped by 0 bases and J by 2 bases, with 11 bases between them. Here the CDR3 DNA reads TGTGCCAGCAGTTTAGCCCCTATCCGACCCTACGAGCAGTACTTC. Translated: CASSLAPIRPYEQYF.

This chain connects TRBV9 to TRBJ2-7; TRBD1 matches 9 bases. V was pared by 6 bases and J by 5 bases, with 6 bases of the junction left unmatched. Per germline, CDR1 SGDLS and CDR2 YYNGEE. The CDR3 has 13 residues. The CDR3 loop is CASNRDRDDEQYF. CDR3 nucleotide sequence: TGTGCCAGCAACCGGGACAGGGACGACGAGCAGTACTTC.